This T cell receptor (beta chain) was captured by sequencing in a study of T cells in Graves' hyperthyroidism and ophthalmopathy. Findings and caveats of the study: Ophthalmopathy could be told apart from stable hyperthyroidism with a 13 V-J model. Before onset, by a median of 6.5 months, the model predicted ophthalmopathy.

CDR1 and CDR2 (germline): LNHDA, SQIVND (reference sequence). Trimming cost V 7 bases and J 4 bases; bases outside gene matches: 6. The CDR3 has 14 residues. Points on this clonotype: The target antigen is unknown.

The study excluded patients with uncontrolled infection, other autoimmune disease, pregnancy or lactation. Diagnostic assessment was based on clinical symptoms, serum thyroxine and TRAb, thyroid ultrasound and orbital computed tomography. Amplification yielded TCR beta CDR3 regions, with RNA transcripts as the source. With the HTBI primer set, the TCR CDR3 went through a first round of RT-PCR. TCRdb independently ran MiXCR on the multiplex PCR reads; one entry per CDR3 protein. The data show hundreds of thousands of distinct CDR3 sequences, around 13% seen once. The receptor was derived from a woman aged 18-30 years with Graves' hyperthyroidism. The chain links TRBV19 to TRBJ1-5, with 8 positions matching TRBD1. Sequencing was performed on blood. CDR3 protein: CASNKGTGNQPQHF. CDR3 DNA sequence: TGTGCCAGTAACAAAGGGACAGGTAATCAGCCCCAGCATTTT.